Here is one T cell receptor (beta chain) with its context. The data were obtained in a study of T cell changes during pregnancy in multiple sclerosis. V shed 2 bases and J 6 bases; nucleotides not matched to a gene: 9. Germline V gene sequence: CDR1 SGHTA, CDR2 FQGNSA. The CDR3 totals 15 residues. This table comes from immunoSEQ multiplex PCR, and its TCRdb copy is limited to in-frame clones, with some not included. The sample lists roughly 69,000 clones, approximately 89% occurring once. The specimen comprised peripheral blood, sampled in the second trimester of pregnancy. This clonotype was sampled from a female donor with multiple sclerosis, enrolled in a pregnancy study. This rearrangement joins TRBV7-2 to TRBJ2-7; 8 bases align to TRBD1. As DNA, the CDR3 is TGTGCCAGCAGCTTACCGGGACAGGTGAAGCTCGAGCAGTACTTC. Translating gives CASSLPGQVKLEQYF.